What follows describes a single TCR beta chain. Data came from immunoSEQ multiplex PCR; TCRdb stores just in-frame clones and leaves some out. The sample comprises tens of thousands of clones, around 90% of which are singletons, and roughly 9.4% rests with the top ten. These data belong to a study of OX40 agonist ivuxolimab in advanced cancers. This CDR3 comprises 17 residues. From germline, CDR1 is SGHRS and CDR2 YFSETQ. V lost 0 bases and J 6 bases, leaving 19 bases between the germline ends. The source of this sequence is an adult with an advanced solid tumor such as melanoma, head and neck, liver or kidney cancer. V gene TRBV5-1 combines with J gene TRBJ2-4; a possible D gene is TRBD2 (5 bases). The sample consisted of CD4+ or CD8+ T cells sorted from blood, taken in a trial of the OX40 agonist ivuxolimab. Here the CDR3 reads CASSLDPRARGRNIQYF. The CDR3 DNA reads as TGCGCCAGCAGCTTGGATCCCCGGGCCCGGGGTAGAAACATTCAGTACTTC.